Below, 3 T cell receptor beta chains from the same sample are listed, as sequenced in a study of PD-1 and CTLA-4 blockade in melanoma. Assay: immunoSEQ multiplex PCR; the TCRdb copy retains only in-frame clones and omits some. Counted here are around 16,000 clones, approximately 63% occurring once; the ten biggest clones make up roughly 14%. The sequenced sample was CD8+ T cells from peripheral blood, obtained from a patient given anti-PD-1 treatment. The receptors here all came from a human donor with melanoma.

The rearrangement uses TRBV7-6 and TRBJ1-4, with unresolved D. From germline, CDR1 is SGHVS and CDR2 FNYEAQ. The CDR3 covers 16 residues. The germline V and J ends were trimmed by 1 base and 5 bases, with 14 bases remaining between them. CDR3 in amino acids: CASSLVGEALNEKLFF. CDR3 in DNA: TGTGCCAGCAGCTTAGTGGGTGAGGCCCTGAATGAAAAACTGTTTTTT.

The J gene is TRBJ2-3, the V gene TRBV15; 7 bases are shared with TRBD2. With 5 bases clipped from V and 0 bases from J, the junction kept 11 bases outside the gene matches. Germline CDR1 LNHNV, CDR2 YYDKDF (reference sequence). CDR3 length: 17 residues. CDR3 region: CATSRHPSGASTDTQYF. The CDR3 bases are TGTGCCACCAGCCGCCATCCAAGCGGGGCAAGCACAGATACGCAGTATTTT. The variable domain in full, completed from reference TRBV15 and TRBJ2-3, reads DAMVIQNPRYQVTQFGKPVTLSCSQTLNHNVMYWYQQKSSQAPKLLFHYYDKDFNNEADTPDNFQSRRPNTSFCFLDIRSPGLGDTAMYLCATSRHPSGASTDTQYFGPGTRLTVL.

The rearrangement links TRBV27 to TRBJ1-6; no firm D call. Germline V gives CDR1 MNHEY, CDR2 SMNVEV (reference sequence). V lost 0 bases and J lost 3, with 6 bases in between. The CDR3 length is 15 residues. Here the CDR3 reads CASSLSGHYNSPLHF. In DNA form, the CDR3 reads TGTGCCAGCAGTTTATCGGGCCACTATAATTCACCCCTCCACTTT.